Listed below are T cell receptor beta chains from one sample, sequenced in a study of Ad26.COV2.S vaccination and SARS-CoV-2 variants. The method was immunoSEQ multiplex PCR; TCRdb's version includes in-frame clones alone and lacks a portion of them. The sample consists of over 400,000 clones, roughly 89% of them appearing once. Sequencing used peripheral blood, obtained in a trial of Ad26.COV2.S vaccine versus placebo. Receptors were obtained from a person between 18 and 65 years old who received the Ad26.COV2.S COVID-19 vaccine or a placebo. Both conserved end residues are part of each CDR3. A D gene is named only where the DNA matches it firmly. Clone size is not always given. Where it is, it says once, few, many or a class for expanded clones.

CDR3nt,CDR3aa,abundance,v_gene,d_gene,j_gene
TGTGCCAGCAGGTACATCACTAGCACAGATACGCAGTATTTT,CASRYITSTDTQYF,few,TRBV6-2/TRBV6-3,-,TRBJ2-3
TGCGCCAGCGGGGATATAGCGGGGGGGCAAGATACGCAGTATTTT,CASGDIAGGQDTQYF,-,TRBV5-1,TRBD2,TRBJ2-3
TGCGCCAGCAGCACCGGGACTAGCGGGGTTGAGCAGTTCTTC,CASSTGTSGVEQFF,-,TRBV5-1,TRBD2,TRBJ2-1
TGTGCCAGCAGCCAATCGGCAGGATCTAACTATGGCTACACCTTC,CASSQSAGSNYGYTF,-,TRBV16,-,TRBJ1-2
TGTGCCAGCTCACCCGGATCAGGGGACGTAGGGGCTTTCTTT,CASSPGSGDVGAFF,-,TRBV18,-,TRBJ1-1
TGTGCTAGTGGTTTGGTCTTAGGGCAGGATGGGTACCAAGAGACCCAGTACTTC,CASGLVLGQDGYQETQYF,once,TRBV12-5,-,TRBJ2-5
TGTGCCAGTAGTACCCGTTTGCGGTCCTATTCACCCCTCCACTTT,CASSTRLRSYSPLHF,few,TRBV19,-,TRBJ1-6
TGTGCCAGCAGCGTAAGGGGGTCCGTCGCTGGTGAGACCCAGTACTTC,CASSVRGSVAGETQYF,-,TRBV9,-,TRBJ2-5
TGTGCCAGCAGCCAAAATAGAGCGGGGGCATCCTACAATGAGCAGTTCTTC,CASSQNRAGASYNEQFF,once,TRBV3-1/TRBV3-2,TRBD2,TRBJ2-1
TGTGCCAGCAGCCAGGGACTAGCCCTTGTCCCAGATACGCAGTATTTT,CASSQGLALVPDTQYF,-,TRBV7-3,TRBD2,TRBJ2-3
TGTGCCAGCAGGCTTGGGGGCGACGGAAACACCATATATTTT,CASRLGGDGNTIYF,-,TRBV6-6,-,TRBJ1-3
TGTGCCAGCAGTATCAGGGGAATGGGTTGGGACACCATATATTTT,CASSIRGMGWDTIYF,-,TRBV6-5,-,TRBJ1-3
TGTGCCAGCAGCAGCGACAATACAGGTCTTGGTGGCTACACCTTC,CASSSDNTGLGGYTF,-,TRBV21-1,-,TRBJ1-2
TGTGCCAGCAGCGTCTTAACGGGAGCCGGGGAGCTGTTTTTT,CASSVLTGAGELFF,-,TRBV9,-,TRBJ2-2
TGTGCCACCAGCAGTCGGTCCCCATTTAATCAGCCCCAGCATTTT,CATSSRSPFNQPQHF,-,TRBV15,-,TRBJ1-5
TGTGCCTGGAGTGTACCACTAGCGGGAGTTCTTAATGAGCAGTTCTTC,CAWSVPLAGVLNEQFF,-,TRBV30,TRBD2,TRBJ2-1
TGTGCCAGCAGCTTAGAGCGGGTAGCTGGAGGGCGGACAGATACGCAGTATTTT,CASSLERVAGGRTDTQYF,-,TRBV7-2,-,TRBJ2-3
TGTGCCAGCTCACCATCGGGACAGGGATGGACCCAGTACTTC,CASSPSGQGWTQYF,-,TRBV18,TRBD1,TRBJ2-5
TGTGCCAGCAGTGACCCTAGCGGGTTCACAGATACGCAGTATTTT,CASSDPSGFTDTQYF,-,TRBV2,TRBD2,TRBJ2-3
TGTGCCAGCAGTCCCTCCGCCGGGACAGGTAGAAGCTATCAGCCCCAGCATTTT,CASSPSAGTGRSYQPQHF,few,TRBV6-6,TRBD1,TRBJ1-5
TGCGCCAGCAGCCAACAGGGGTATGGCTACACCTTC,CASSQQGYGYTF,-,TRBV4-3,-,TRBJ1-2
TGTGCCAGCAGTTTACAGATGAACACTGAAGCTTTCTTT,CASSLQMNTEAFF,-,TRBV12-3/TRBV12-4,-,TRBJ1-1
TGTGCCAGTAGTCAACAAAGCAGTGGAAAACTGTTTTTT,CASSQQSSGKLFF,-,TRBV19,-,TRBJ1-4
TGCGCCAGCAGCCCGTGGACGGGGGATGAAAAACTGTTTTTT,CASSPWTGDEKLFF,once,TRBV5-1,-,TRBJ1-4
TGTGCCAGCAGGGTGACGGGCCAGCCCCAGCATTTT,CASRVTGQPQHF,-,TRBV28,-,TRBJ1-5
TGTGCCAGCAGCGTAGGAGGGTACCAAGAGACCCAGTACTTC,CASSVGGYQETQYF,once,TRBV9,-,TRBJ2-5
TGTGCCAGCGGGTCGAACTGGGTTGGTAATTCACCCCTCCACTTT,CASGSNWVGNSPLHF,-,TRBV28,-,TRBJ1-6
TGTGCCAGCAGTTCTACCGGGACAGGGAAGGAGTTCTTC,CASSSTGTGKEFF,-,TRBV3-1/TRBV3-2,TRBD1,TRBJ2-1
TGTGCCAGCAAAAAGGGGACTGGTCACAATGAGCAGTTCTTC,CASKKGTGHNEQFF,-,TRBV28,-,TRBJ2-1
TGTGCCAGCTCACCACAGGGGGCAGGGAGCAATCAGCCCCAGCATTTT,CASSPQGAGSNQPQHF,-,TRBV18,TRBD1,TRBJ1-5
TGTGCCAGCAGTTACCGCGGGGGGCCGCCCTACGAGCAGTACTTC,CASSYRGGPPYEQYF,-,TRBV6-2/TRBV6-3,TRBD2,TRBJ2-7